Listed here are 7 T cell receptor beta chains from one sample, sequenced in a study of CD4 T cells in relation to SARS-CoV-2 and coronaviruses. Libraries were prepared by immunoSEQ multiplex PCR; TCRdb keeps only in-frame clonotypes and omits some of them. The repertoire includes more than 30,000 clones, 80% to 90% of them detected once, and roughly 3% sits in the top ten. What was sequenced was memory CD4+ T cells from PBMCs. The receptors derive from an adult with COVID-19.

This sequence joins TRBV2 and TRBJ1-1; D is undetermined. The CDR3 runs to 14 residues. CDR1 and CDR2 from the germline V gene are SNHLY and FYNNEI. Between the trimmed V and J ends, which lost 4 bases and 2 bases, there was a span of 11 bases. The CDR3 DNA follows: TGTGCCAGCAGTGCCTCATACGGTAACACTGAAGCTTTCTTT. Amino acid sequence: CASSASYGNTEAFF. Full variable domain (missing parts from reference TRBV2 and TRBJ1-1): EPEVTQTPSHQVTQMGQEVILRCVPISNHLYFYWYRQILGQKVEFLVSFYNNEISEKSEIFDDQFSVERPDGSNFTLKIRSTKLEDSAMYFCASSASYGNTEAFFGQGTRLTVV.

The chain links TRBV11-2 to TRBJ1-6, with TRBD1 matching over 8 bases. Germline V lookup: CDR1 SGHAT, CDR2 FQNNGV. V dropped 7 bases and J dropped 10; count of bases not matched to a gene: 9. This CDR3 spans 14 amino acids. CDR3 in amino acids: CASTQRQGKSPLHF. The CDR3 DNA reads as TGTGCCAGCACCCAAAGACAGGGGAAATCACCCCTCCACTTT.

DNA of the CDR3: TGCGCCAGCAGCCAAAATATTTATCCCGGGACTAGCGGGAGGGGGACCGGGGAGCTGTTTTTT. It specifies CASSQNIYPGTSGRGTGELFF. The chain links TRBV4-1 to TRBJ2-2; TRBD2 matches 16 bases. V trimming: 2 bases; J trimming: 5 bases; junction bases outside the gene matches: 14. The CDR3 runs 21 residues. From germline, CDR1 is MGHRA and CDR2 YSYEKL.

V usage is TRBV29-1 and J usage is TRBJ2-3, with unresolved D. Germline values: CDR1 SQVTM, CDR2 ANQGSEA. The CDR3 sequence is 15 residues long. V gave up 0 bases and J gave up 2 bases, with 12 bases separating them. The CDR3 loop reads CSVEDVQTPTDTQYF. DNA for the CDR3: TGCAGCGTTGAAGATGTACAGACCCCCACAGATACGCAGTATTTT.

V is TRBV7-9 and J is TRBJ2-3, with unresolved D. CDR1 is SEHNR and CDR2 is FQNEAQ in the germline V gene (reference sequence). V gave up 1 base and J gave up 0 bases, with 5 bases separating them. The CDR3 covers 14 residues. CDR3 amino acids: CASSLDHSTDTQYF. The DNA of the CDR3 is TGTGCCAGCAGCTTAGACCATAGCACAGATACGCAGTATTTT.

This clone has a handful of counts. V gene TRBV5-5 combines with J gene TRBJ2-3, with TRBD2 as a possible D gene (5 bases). The CDR3 is 18 residues long. CDR1 SGHKS and CDR2 YYEKEE come from the germline V gene (reference sequence). Trimming pared 4 bases from V and 2 bases from J, leaving 23 bases between. CDR3 protein: CASSRWGAGSGFTDTQYF. The CDR3 DNA is TGTGCCAGCAGCCGGTGGGGAGCTGGGTCGGGCTTCACAGATACGCAGTATTTT.

This clone was recorded a few times. This chain links TRBV6-6 with TRBJ1-6; the D is unclear. The CDR3 loop spans 13 amino acids. V was pared by 2 bases and J by 7 bases, with 6 bases between. Germline CDR1 and CDR2: MNHNY and SVGAGI (reference sequence). The CDR3 reads CASSYQENSPLHF. For the CDR3, the DNA is TGTGCCAGCAGTTACCAAGAAAATTCACCCCTCCACTTT.